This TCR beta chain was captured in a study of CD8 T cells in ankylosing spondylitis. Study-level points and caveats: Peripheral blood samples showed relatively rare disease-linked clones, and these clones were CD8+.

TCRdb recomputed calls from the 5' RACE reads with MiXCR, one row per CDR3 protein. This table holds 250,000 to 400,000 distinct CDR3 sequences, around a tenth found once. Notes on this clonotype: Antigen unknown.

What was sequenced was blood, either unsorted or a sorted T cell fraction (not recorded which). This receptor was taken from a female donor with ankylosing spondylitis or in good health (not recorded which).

This CDR3 is CASSPAQGIAGELFF. The DNA for the CDR3 is TGTGCCAGCAGCCCTGCACAGGGAATTGCCGGGGAGCTGTTTTTT. The chain employs TRBV7-2 and TRBJ2-2; maybe TRBD1 (6 bases). Trimming removed 5 bases from V and 6 bases from J, with 16 bases in between. Germline V gives CDR1 SGHTA, CDR2 FQGNSA. This CDR3 is built from 15 residues.